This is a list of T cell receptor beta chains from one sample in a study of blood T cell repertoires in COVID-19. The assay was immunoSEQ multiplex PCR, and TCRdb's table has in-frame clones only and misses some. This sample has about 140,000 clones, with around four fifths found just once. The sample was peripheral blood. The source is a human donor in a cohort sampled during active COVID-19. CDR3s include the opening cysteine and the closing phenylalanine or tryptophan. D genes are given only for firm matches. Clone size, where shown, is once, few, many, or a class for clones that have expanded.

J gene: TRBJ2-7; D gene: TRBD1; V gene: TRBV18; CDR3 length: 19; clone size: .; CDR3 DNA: TGTGCCAGCTCACCTACTACCACAGGGGCGACGGGTAGCTCCTACGAGCAGTACTTC; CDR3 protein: CASSPTTTGATGSSYEQYF
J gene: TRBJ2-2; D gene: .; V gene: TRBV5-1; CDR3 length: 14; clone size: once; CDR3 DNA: TGCGCCAGCAGCGCCGGGGCGAACACCGGGGAGCTGTTTTTT; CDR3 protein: CASSAGANTGELFF
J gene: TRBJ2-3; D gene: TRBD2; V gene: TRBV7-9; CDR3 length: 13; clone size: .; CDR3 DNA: TGTGCCAGCAGCCAGCGGGAGGTCAATACGCAGTATTTT; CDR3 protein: CASSQREVNTQYF
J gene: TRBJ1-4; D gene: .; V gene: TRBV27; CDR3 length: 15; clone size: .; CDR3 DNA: TGTGCCAGCAGTCCCCGACTAGCAACTAATGAAAAACTGTTTTTT; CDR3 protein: CASSPRLATNEKLFF
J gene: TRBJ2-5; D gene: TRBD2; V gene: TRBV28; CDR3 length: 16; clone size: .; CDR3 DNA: TGTGCCAGCAGTTCGCGGACTAGCGGGGCTCAAGAGACCCAGTACTTC; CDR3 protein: CASSSRTSGAQETQYF
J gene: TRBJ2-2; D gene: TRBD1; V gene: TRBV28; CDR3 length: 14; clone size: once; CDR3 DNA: TGTGCCAGCAGACAGGGGTCGAACACCGGGGAGCTGTTTTTT; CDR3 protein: CASRQGSNTGELFF
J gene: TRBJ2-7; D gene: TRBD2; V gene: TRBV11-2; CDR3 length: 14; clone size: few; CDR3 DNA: TGTGCCAGCAGCTTAGGTAGCGGGAGGTACGAGCAGTACTTC; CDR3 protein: CASSLGSGRYEQYF
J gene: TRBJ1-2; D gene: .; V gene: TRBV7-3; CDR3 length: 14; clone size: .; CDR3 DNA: TGTGCCAGCAGCCTTGACAGAACTAACTATGGCTACACCTTC; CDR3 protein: CASSLDRTNYGYTF
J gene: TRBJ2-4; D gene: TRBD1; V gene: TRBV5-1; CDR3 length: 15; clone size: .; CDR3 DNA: TGCGCCAGCTTTGGACAGGGGCCCGATGGAAACATTCAGTACTTC; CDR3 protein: CASFGQGPDGNIQYF
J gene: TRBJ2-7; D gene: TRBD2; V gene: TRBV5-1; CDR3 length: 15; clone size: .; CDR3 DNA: TGCGCCAGCAGCTCCGTAGCGGGAGCCTCCTACGAGCAGTACTTC; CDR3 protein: CASSSVAGASYEQYF
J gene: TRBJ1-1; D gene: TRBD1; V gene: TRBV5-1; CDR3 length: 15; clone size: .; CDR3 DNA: TGCGCCAGCAGCTTTGGACAGGGGAGAAAGACTGAAGCTTTCTTT; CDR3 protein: CASSFGQGRKTEAFF
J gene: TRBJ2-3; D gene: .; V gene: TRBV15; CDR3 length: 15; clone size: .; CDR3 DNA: TGTGCCACCAGCAGAGTATCGGGTGGGCGGGAAGCGCAGTATTTT; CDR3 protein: CATSRVSGGREAQYF
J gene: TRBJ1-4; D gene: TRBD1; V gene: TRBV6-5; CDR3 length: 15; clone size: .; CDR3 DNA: TGTGCCAGCAGAAATACAGGGGGCGCATGGGAAAAACTGTTTTTT; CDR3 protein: CASRNTGGAWEKLFF
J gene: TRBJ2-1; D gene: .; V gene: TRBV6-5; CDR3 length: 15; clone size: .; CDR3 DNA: TGTGCCAGCAAGGAGGCCCTCCTTTCCTACAATGAGCAGTTCTTC; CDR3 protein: CASKEALLSYNEQFF
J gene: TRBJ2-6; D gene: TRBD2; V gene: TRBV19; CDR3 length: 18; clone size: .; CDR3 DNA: TGTGCCAGTAGTATAGCCGATAGCGGGAGGCCTGGGGCCAACGTCCTGACTTTC; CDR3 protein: CASSIADSGRPGANVLTF
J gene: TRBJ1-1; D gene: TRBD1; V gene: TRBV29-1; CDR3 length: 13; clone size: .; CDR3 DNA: TGCAGCGTTGTGGCCAGGGGGACGGATGAAGCTTTCTTT; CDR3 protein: CSVVARGTDEAFF
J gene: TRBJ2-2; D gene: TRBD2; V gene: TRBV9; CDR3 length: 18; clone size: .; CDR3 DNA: TGTGCCAGCAGCGTAGATAGAGGACTAGCGGGGGTCACCGGGGAGCTGTTTTTT; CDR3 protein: CASSVDRGLAGVTGELFF